These T cell receptor beta chains were read from a single sample in a study of beta chain features in type 1 diabetes. Libraries were prepared by immunoSEQ multiplex PCR; TCRdb keeps only in-frame clonotypes and omits some of them. Among 200,000 to 250,000 clones listed, approximately 14% were seen once. Material for sequencing was naive CD4+ T cells from blood. These receptors originate from a man aged 25-45 years with type 1 diabetes. Each CDR3 is given with its conserved first and last residue. Each record gives: D gene, clone size, V gene, J gene, CDR3 length, CDR3 protein, CDR3 DNA. D genes are given only for firm matches. Not all rows give a size; the values are once, few, many and, for expanded clones, a class.

D gene: TRBD1; clone size: .; V gene: TRBV19; J gene: TRBJ2-2; CDR3 length: 15; CDR3 protein: CASSLDRVGTGELFF; CDR3 DNA: TGTGCCAGTAGTTTAGACAGGGTAGGCACCGGGGAGCTGTTTTTT
D gene: .; clone size: few; V gene: TRBV5-1; J gene: TRBJ1-1; CDR3 length: 15; CDR3 protein: CASSLDHHSNTEAFF; CDR3 DNA: TGCGCCAGCAGCTTGGACCACCACTCGAACACTGAAGCTTTCTTT
D gene: .; clone size: once; V gene: TRBV9; J gene: TRBJ2-7; CDR3 length: 13; CDR3 protein: CASSVVGGPEQYF; CDR3 DNA: TGTGCCAGCAGCGTAGTGGGAGGCCCGGAGCAGTACTTC
D gene: .; clone size: .; V gene: TRBV11-2; J gene: TRBJ2-3; CDR3 length: 13; CDR3 protein: CASSWRLSDTQYF; CDR3 DNA: TGTGCCAGCAGCTGGAGGCTGTCAGATACGCAGTATTTT
D gene: .; clone size: .; V gene: TRBV28; J gene: TRBJ2-3; CDR3 length: 12; CDR3 protein: CASSLTSDTQYF; CDR3 DNA: TGTGCCAGCAGTTTAACATCAGATACGCAGTATTTT
D gene: .; clone size: .; V gene: TRBV30; J gene: TRBJ2-7; CDR3 length: 12; CDR3 protein: CAWSVQGNEQYF; CDR3 DNA: TGTGCCTGGAGTGTCCAGGGAAACGAGCAGTACTTC
D gene: TRBD2; clone size: .; V gene: TRBV30; J gene: TRBJ2-1; CDR3 length: 14; CDR3 protein: CAWRGLAGVNEQFF; CDR3 DNA: TGTGCCTGGAGAGGACTAGCGGGAGTCAATGAGCAGTTCTTC
D gene: TRBD1; clone size: .; V gene: TRBV28; J gene: TRBJ2-7; CDR3 length: 15; CDR3 protein: CASSSPGQGAYEQYF; CDR3 DNA: TGTGCCAGCAGTTCCCCCGGACAGGGAGCCTACGAGCAGTACTTC
D gene: .; clone size: .; V gene: TRBV6-6; J gene: TRBJ1-3; CDR3 length: 14; CDR3 protein: CASRSGGDGNTIYF; CDR3 DNA: TGTGCCAGCAGATCCGGGGGGGACGGAAACACCATATATTTT
D gene: TRBD1; clone size: few; V gene: TRBV6-1; J gene: TRBJ1-2; CDR3 length: 13; CDR3 protein: CASTRDRGYGYTF; CDR3 DNA: TGTGCCAGTACCCGGGACAGGGGCTATGGCTACACCTTC
D gene: .; clone size: .; V gene: TRBV4-1; J gene: TRBJ2-7; CDR3 length: 12; CDR3 protein: CASSQDPGEQYF; CDR3 DNA: TGCGCCAGCAGCCAAGATCCGGGGGAGCAGTACTTC
D gene: TRBD2; clone size: few; V gene: TRBV5-6; J gene: TRBJ2-1; CDR3 length: 16; CDR3 protein: CASSLVLAGGYNEQFF; CDR3 DNA: TGTGCCAGCAGCTTGGTGCTAGCGGGAGGGTACAATGAGCAGTTCTTC
D gene: .; clone size: few; V gene: TRBV25-1; J gene: TRBJ2-1; CDR3 length: 13; CDR3 protein: CASSERVANEQFF; CDR3 DNA: TGTGCCAGCAGTGAAAGAGTTGCAAATGAGCAGTTCTTC
D gene: .; clone size: .; V gene: TRBV7-2; J gene: TRBJ1-6; CDR3 length: 17; CDR3 protein: CASSLALVGQGNSPLHF; CDR3 DNA: TGTGCCAGCAGCTTAGCGCTGGTTGGTCAGGGTAATTCACCCCTCCACTTT
D gene: TRBD1; clone size: .; V gene: TRBV10-2; J gene: TRBJ2-1; CDR3 length: 14; CDR3 protein: CASSWPGDRNEQFF; CDR3 DNA: TGCGCCAGCAGTTGGCCAGGGGACAGGAATGAGCAGTTCTTC
D gene: .; clone size: .; V gene: TRBV6-1; J gene: TRBJ1-4; CDR3 length: 13; CDR3 protein: CASKQVLNEKLFF; CDR3 DNA: TGTGCCAGCAAGCAAGTACTTAATGAAAAACTGTTTTTT
D gene: .; clone size: .; V gene: TRBV19; J gene: TRBJ1-2; CDR3 length: 12; CDR3 protein: CASSTNNYGYTF; CDR3 DNA: TGTGCCAGTAGTACAAATAACTATGGCTACACCTTC
D gene: TRBD1; clone size: few; V gene: TRBV7-9; J gene: TRBJ2-6; CDR3 length: 16; CDR3 protein: CASSFPGGSGANVLTF; CDR3 DNA: TGTGCCAGCAGCTTCCCAGGGGGCTCTGGGGCCAACGTCCTGACTTTC
D gene: TRBD1; clone size: .; V gene: TRBV30; J gene: TRBJ1-1; CDR3 length: 15; CDR3 protein: CAWSGWTGGNTEAFF; CDR3 DNA: TGTGCCTGGAGTGGCTGGACAGGGGGTAACACTGAAGCTTTCTTT
D gene: .; clone size: .; V gene: TRBV6-5; J gene: TRBJ2-4; CDR3 length: 15; CDR3 protein: CASTDQQGTKNIQYF; CDR3 DNA: TGTGCCAGCACCGACCAACAGGGAACCAAAAACATTCAGTACTTC
D gene: TRBD1; clone size: .; V gene: TRBV5-1; J gene: TRBJ2-7; CDR3 length: 14; CDR3 protein: CASSGQGATYEQYF; CDR3 DNA: TGCGCCAGCAGCGGGCAGGGGGCTACGTACGAGCAGTACTTC
D gene: .; clone size: .; V gene: TRBV30; J gene: TRBJ1-1; CDR3 length: 13; CDR3 protein: CAWTSRANTEAFF; CDR3 DNA: TGTGCCTGGACGTCCAGGGCCAACACTGAAGCTTTCTTT
D gene: .; clone size: .; V gene: TRBV18; J gene: TRBJ1-2; CDR3 length: 15; CDR3 protein: CASSPPVRTIHGYTF; CDR3 DNA: TGTGCCAGCTCACCACCGGTCAGGACTATCCATGGCTACACCTTC
D gene: .; clone size: .; V gene: TRBV10-3; J gene: TRBJ1-1; CDR3 length: 13; CDR3 protein: CAISESPGDEAFF; CDR3 DNA: TGTGCCATCAGTGAGTCCCCAGGGGATGAAGCTTTCTTT